Listed here are 17 T cell receptor beta chains from one sample, sequenced in a study of early T cells in non-severe SARS-CoV-2 infection. One entry per CDR3 protein, called by TCRdb with MiXCR from the 5' RACE reads. The profile shows about 22,000 distinct CDR3 sequences, around 3.5% of them singletons. The sequencing input was whole blood. The receptors stem from an adult who was a healthcare worker with PCR-confirmed SARS-CoV-2 infection or an uninfected control (not recorded which).

This clonotype was seen ten or more times. V is TRBV5-4 and J is TRBJ1-2; 9 positions match TRBD1. Germline CDR1 and CDR2: SGHNT and YYREEE (reference sequence). CDR3 length: 16 residues. The trim removed 4 bases at V and 7 bases at J, leaving 14 bases unmatched. CDR3 sequence reads: CASSEITGGASSGYTF. The DNA for the CDR3 is TGTGCCAGCAGCGAGATAACAGGGGGCGCGTCCTCTGGCTACACCTTC.

This clonotype came up many times. The chain combines TRBV7-9 with TRBJ2-7; 7 bases agree with TRBD1. Per germline, CDR1 SEHNR and CDR2 FQNEAQ (reference sequence). V lost 5 bases to trimming and J lost 3 bases; unmatched junction nucleotides: 4. The CDR3 contains 13 residues. CDR3: CASSLRDSYEQYF. CDR3 in DNA: TGTGCCAGCAGCCTCCGGGACAGCTACGAGCAGTACTTC.

The sample holds many counts of this clonotype. V is TRBV5-4 and J is TRBJ2-7; D is perhaps TRBD1 (6 bases). The CDR3 totals 13 residues. V was cut by 4 bases and J by 6 bases, with 14 bases left in between. Germline V lookup: CDR1 SGHNT, CDR2 YYREEE (reference sequence). The CDR3 sequence: CASSGRDISEQYF. The CDR3, as DNA: TGTGCCAGCAGCGGCCGGGACATTAGCGAGCAGTACTTC. The whole variable domain, remainder taken from reference TRBV5-4 and TRBJ2-7, is ETGVTQSPTHLIKTRGQQVTLRCSSQSGHNTVSWYQQALGQGPQFIFQYYREEENGRGNFPPRFSGLQFPNYSSELNVNALELDDSALYLCASSGRDISEQYFGPGTRLTVT.

The sample holds many counts of this clonotype. The chain couples TRBV30 to TRBJ2-3, with 7 bases aligning to TRBD2. The CDR3 is 15 residues long. The ends lost 3 bases at V and 1 base at J; junction bases unmatched: 7. The germline CDR1 and CDR2 sequences are GTSNPN and SVGIG (reference sequence). CDR3 region: CAWSSRGRGTDTQYF. CDR3 nucleotide sequence: TGTGCCTGGAGCTCCCGCGGGAGAGGCACAGATACGCAGTATTTT. The complete variable domain, with remaining parts taken from reference TRBV30 and TRBJ2-3, reads SQTIHQWPATLVQPVGSPLSLECTVEGTSNPNLYWYRQAAGRGLQLLFYSVGIGQISSEVPQNLSASRPQDRQFILSSKKLLLSDSGFYLCAWSSRGRGTDTQYFGPGTRLTVL.

This clonotype was seen many times. V gene TRBV20-1 combines with J gene TRBJ2-7; 8 bases are shared with TRBD1. The ends lost 6 bases at V and 2 bases at J; junction bases unmatched: 6. This CDR3 is 13 amino acids long. Germline lookup yields CDR1 DFQATT and CDR2 SNEGSKA (reference sequence). The CDR3 spells CSARTGYAYEQYF. CDR3 nucleotide sequence: TGCAGTGCGCGGACAGGGTATGCCTACGAGCAGTACTTC.

This clonotype is medium-sized by share. This rearrangement joins TRBV7-9 to TRBJ2-5, with unresolved D. The V gene's germline CDR1 is SEHNR and CDR2 FQNEAQ (reference sequence). V dropped 5 bases and J dropped 2 bases, with 12 bases sitting between them. CDR3 size: 14 residues. CDR3 in amino acids: CASSREPRQETQYF. Here the CDR3 DNA reads TGTGCCAGCAGCCGCGAACCCCGGCAAGAGACCCAGTACTTC.

This clonotype was recorded many times. The chain carries TRBV12-3 or TRBV12-4 and TRBJ1-1; TRBD1 matches 11 bases. V trimming: 5 bases; J trimming: 4 bases; junction bases outside the gene matches: 3. The CDR3 spans 14 residues. The DNA of the CDR3 is TGTGCCAGCAGTCCCGGGACAGGGGGCACTGAAGCTTTCTTT. This sequence encodes CASSPGTGGTEAFF.

This clonotype was picked up many times. This chain connects TRBV4-3 to TRBJ2-1, with D possibly being TRBD2 (6 bases). Trimming shortened V by 4 bases and J by 3 bases, and 13 bases separated the two germline ends. Looked up from germline, CDR1 is LGHNA and CDR2 is YSLEER. The CDR3 runs to 15 residues. The CDR3 region is CASSPGVAVYNEQFF. The CDR3, as DNA: TGCGCCAGCAGCCCCGGGGTAGCGGTCTACAATGAGCAGTTCTTC.

This clonotype appeared many times. CDR3 nucleotide sequence: TGTGCCAGCACCCATCCGGGACAGGGTTGGACCGGGGAGCTGTTTTTT. Protein sequence: CASTHPGQGWTGELFF. The V gene is TRBV28, the J gene TRBJ2-2, with TRBD1 identical over 9 bases. The CDR3 runs to 16 residues. Germline V gene data show CDR1 as MDHEN and CDR2 as SYDVKM. With 7 bases clipped from V and 5 bases from J, the junction kept 11 bases outside the gene matches.

This clonotype was seen ten or more times. The rearrangement links TRBV5-1 to TRBJ1-1, with 10 bases matching TRBD1. The CDR3 extends over 15 amino acids. J lost 4 bases, V lost 4 bases, and 7 bases had no gene match. Germline CDR1 is SGHRS and CDR2 is YFSETQ. This chain's CDR3 is CASSQRDRGGTEAFF. The CDR3 nucleotides are TGCGCCAGCAGCCAACGGGACAGGGGAGGCACTGAAGCTTTCTTT.

This clonotype showed up many times. The V and J genes are TRBV27 and TRBJ2-1; 7 bases are shared with TRBD2. Trimming cost V 7 bases and J 3 bases; bases outside gene matches: 9. Germline assignment: CDR1 MNHEY and CDR2 SMNVEV (reference sequence). The CDR3 has 15 residues. CDR3 DNA sequence: TGTGCCAGCAACAAGGGAGGGAATAACTACAATGAGCAGTTCTTC. Its protein is CASNKGGNNYNEQFF.

This clonotype came up many times. This chain links TRBV4-2 with TRBJ1-5, with a possible D match to TRBD1 (5 bases). With 3 bases removed from V and 1 base from J, the gap between germline ends came to 16 bases. Germline assignment: CDR1 LGHNA and CDR2 YNFKEQ. This CDR3 spans 17 amino acids. The CDR3 DNA sequence: TGTGCCAGCAGCCAGGCCGACCTAGAGGGGAGCAATCAGCCCCAGCATTTT. It is translated as CASSQADLEGSNQPQHF.

In its sample, this clonotype was seen many times. The chain has TRBV5-5 and TRBJ2-1; the D gene could be TRBD1 or TRBD2 (5 bases each). Trimming pared 0 bases from V and 7 bases from J, leaving 17 bases between. This CDR3 is 16 amino acids long. The germline gives CDR1 SGHKS, CDR2 YYEKEE (reference sequence). In DNA, the CDR3 is TGTGCCAGCAGCTTGGTAGGGTCCCGAGGGGAGAATGAGCAGTTCTTC. This sequence encodes CASSLVGSRGENEQFF.

Ten or more counts support this clonotype. This chain joins TRBV5-6 and TRBJ2-1; 9 nucleotides match TRBD2. CDR3 length: 14 amino acids. Germline values: CDR1 SGHDT, CDR2 YYEEEE. With V trimmed by 1 base and J by 5 bases, 1 base remained unmatched. The CDR3 loop is CASSLPSGNNEQFF. CDR3 bases: TGTGCCAGCAGCTTGCCTAGCGGGAACAATGAGCAGTTCTTC.

This clonotype was observed at least ten times. This chain links TRBV7-2 with TRBJ2-5; TRBD2 aligns across 12 bases. CDR1 is SGHTA and CDR2 is FQGNSA in the germline V gene. V lost 5 bases to trimming and J lost 2 bases; unmatched junction nucleotides: 3. The length of the CDR3 is 15 residues. The CDR3 coding sequence is TGTGCCAGCAGCCGGACTAGCGGGACTCAAGAGACCCAGTACTTC. Its translation: CASSRTSGTQETQYF.

This clonotype was seen many times. The J gene is TRBJ2-4, the V gene TRBV20-1; D unresolved. The CDR3 is made up of 14 amino acids. Deletions cut 5 bases from V and 1 base from J, with 12 bases between. Germline V gene sequence: CDR1 DFQATT, CDR2 SNEGSKA (reference sequence). This CDR3 reads CSAGGRVAKNIQYF. For the CDR3, the DNA is TGCAGTGCTGGCGGTAGGGTGGCCAAAAACATTCAGTACTTC.

In this sample, this clonotype turned up many times. The genes are TRBV7-9 and TRBJ2-7; D call uncertain. Germline loops: CDR1 SEHNR, CDR2 FQNEAQ (reference sequence). V dropped 3 bases and J dropped 1 base, with 16 bases sitting between them. The CDR3 loop spans 16 amino acids. Here the CDR3 reads CASSFWAGPPSYEQYF. The CDR3, as DNA: TGTGCCAGCAGCTTTTGGGCCGGACCTCCTTCCTACGAGCAGTACTTC. The complete variable domain, with remaining parts taken from reference TRBV7-9 and TRBJ2-7, reads DTGVSQNPRHKITKRGQNVTFRCDPISEHNRLYWYRQTLGQGPEFLTYFQNEAQLEKSRLLSDRFSAERPKGSFSTLEIQRTEQGDSAMYLCASSFWAGPPSYEQYFGPGTRLTVT.